One sample yielded the 32 T cell receptor beta chains listed below, sequenced in a study of blood T cell repertoires in COVID-19. This table comes from immunoSEQ multiplex PCR, and its TCRdb copy is limited to in-frame clones, with some not included. The sample shows about 100,000 clones, approximately 85% of them seen only once. The sequencing sample was made of peripheral blood. The receptors here all came from a woman of 80 years or more with active or convalescent COVID-19.

This clone was picked up a small number of times. V and J are TRBV19 and TRBJ2-5, with 9 bases matching TRBD1. With V trimmed by 4 bases and J by 4 bases, 10 bases remained unmatched. The CDR3 has 16 residues. Germline V lookup: CDR1 LNHDA, CDR2 SQIVND (reference sequence). DNA of the CDR3: TGTGCCAGTAGTACCTCAAACAGGGGGCGCAGAGAGACCCAGTACTTC. Its protein product is CASSTSNRGRRETQYF.

The chain recombines TRBV10-3 with TRBJ2-2; D remains unclear. Trimming removed 2 bases at V and 7 bases at J, with 11 bases between. The CDR3 extends over 14 amino acids. Germline V lookup: CDR1 ENHRY, CDR2 SYGVKD. DNA of the CDR3: TGTGCCATCAGTGAGCACGGGTCCCACGGGGAGCTGTTTTTT. This encodes CAISEHGSHGELFF.

The chain joins TRBV27 to TRBJ1-1, with D possibly being TRBD1 (6 bases). This CDR3 contains 15 residues. Trimming shortened V by 3 bases and J by 0 bases, and 11 bases separated the two germline ends. The germline V gene has CDR1 MNHEY and CDR2 SMNVEV (reference sequence). The CDR3 loop reads CASSLDSTVNTEAFF. As DNA, the CDR3 is TGTGCCAGCAGTTTGGACAGTACCGTGAACACTGAAGCTTTCTTT.

The J gene is TRBJ2-7, the V gene TRBV6-5; a weak D match, TRBD2 (5 bases). Trimming removed 7 bases at V and 2 bases at J, with 18 bases between. The CDR3 contains 15 residues. Germline CDR1 reads MNHEY; CDR2 reads SVGAGI. The CDR3 DNA sequence: TGTGCCAGCACCACGACAAGGAGGCACCCCTACGAGCAGTACTTC. Translated: CASTTTRRHPYEQYF.

This clone showed up just a few times. The chain couples TRBV2 to TRBJ2-7; TRBD2 might be the D (6 bases). CDR1 and CDR2 from the germline V gene are SNHLY and FYNNEI. V was clipped by 8 bases and J by 13 bases, with 15 bases between them. The CDR3 is 10 residues long. CDR3 nucleotide sequence: TGTGCCAGCTTTGGGGAGGAGCGTTACTTC. It specifies CASFGEERYF.

V gene TRBV7-3 combines with J gene TRBJ1-2; a possible D gene is TRBD1 (5 bases). Trimming left V 5 bases short and J 3 bases short, with 13 bases between. The CDR3 contains 14 residues. Germline assignment: CDR1 SGHTA and CDR2 FQGTGA. CDR3 in amino acids: CASSPAGVDYGYTF. DNA of the CDR3: TGTGCCAGCAGCCCCGCGGGGGTTGACTATGGCTACACCTTC.

The gene calls are TRBV7-9 and TRBJ2-1; 8 positions match TRBD2. Germline CDR1 and CDR2: SEHNR and FQNEAQ (reference sequence). CDR3 length: 14 amino acids. J lost 8 bases, V lost 7 bases, and 10 bases had no gene match. In DNA form, the CDR3 reads TGTGCCAGCATTTGGAGCGGGAGTGTGGATGAGCAGTTCTTC. Translation: CASIWSGSVDEQFF.

The chain is built from TRBV30 and TRBJ2-6; 12 nucleotides align to TRBD2. CDR3 length: 18 residues. CDR1 is GTSNPN, CDR2 SVGIG, per germline (reference sequence). The J segment lost 0 bases and the V segment lost 6 bases, leaving 9 bases of the junction unmatched. CDR3 sequence (DNA): TGTGCCTGCCTAAAGGGACTAGCGGGTCCCTCTGGGGCCAACGTCCTGACTTTC. It specifies CACLKGLAGPSGANVLTF.

This rearrangement joins TRBV19 to TRBJ2-1; 10 positions agree with TRBD2. Losses at the gene ends were 3 bases for V and 4 bases for J; bases not matched to a gene: 6. CDR3 length equals 16 residues. CDR1 and CDR2 from the germline V gene are LNHDA and SQIVND (reference sequence). CDR3 protein: CASSIHPSGSYNEQFF. In nucleotides, the CDR3 is TGTGCCAGTAGTATCCACCCTAGCGGGAGTTACAATGAGCAGTTCTTC.

The chain couples TRBV27 to TRBJ2-5; TRBD2 matches at 10 bases. The CDR3 is made up of 14 amino acids. Looked up from germline, CDR1 is MNHEY and CDR2 is SMNVEV (reference sequence). Unmatched junction bases numbered 3, after V lost 5 bases and J lost 3 bases. CDR3 sequence reads: CASSNLAGEETQYF. Here the CDR3 DNA reads TGTGCCAGCAGTAACCTAGCGGGAGAAGAGACCCAGTACTTC.

J is TRBJ2-7 and V is TRBV13; maybe TRBD1 (6 bases). V lost 5 bases and J lost 1, with 12 bases in between. The CDR3 consists of 14 residues. CDR1 and CDR2 from the germline V gene are PRHDT and FYEKMQ (reference sequence). CDR3 nucleotide sequence: TGTGCCAGCAGCACGAACAGGGAGTCCTACGAGCAGTACTTC. Residues: CASSTNRESYEQYF.

This chain uses TRBV5-3 with TRBJ2-7; weak D call: TRBD1 (6 bases). TRBV5-3 belongs to the ORF category, with a function that is uncertain. This CDR3 is 23 amino acids long. Trimming stripped 0 bases from V and 4 bases from J, with 38 bases between. CDR3 amino acids: CARSLGGQGPGSDSHTPEYEQYF. The CDR3 region has the DNA TGTGCCAGAAGCTTGGGGGGGCAAGGTCCCGGTTCGGACTCTCACACCCCAGAATACGAGCAGTACTTC.

The rearrangement joins TRBV5-4 to TRBJ2-3, with 10 bases matching TRBD1. Germline V gene lookup returns CDR1 SGHNT and CDR2 YYREEE (reference sequence). The V segment lost 4 bases and the J segment 3 bases; nucleotides outside the gene matches: 8. The CDR3 length is 16 residues. The CDR3 loop is CASSQGLDRGTDTQYF. CDR3 nucleotide sequence: TGTGCCAGCAGCCAGGGTCTGGACAGGGGGACAGATACGCAGTATTTT.

The chain employs TRBV9 and TRBJ1-3; a possible D gene is TRBD1 (5 bases). This CDR3 has 16 amino acids. V gave up 3 bases and J gave up 2 bases, with 15 bases separating them. Germline loops: CDR1 SGDLS, CDR2 YYNGEE. CDR3 sequence reads: CASSGTWGGPGNTIYF. The CDR3 DNA sequence: TGTGCCAGCAGCGGGACTTGGGGGGGACCTGGAAACACCATATATTTT.

J is TRBJ1-2 and V is TRBV29-1; D is perhaps TRBD1 (6 bases). CDR1 is SQVTM and CDR2 is ANQGSEA in the germline V gene. Trimming took 4 bases from V and 6 from J, leaving 18 bases between them. The CDR3 runs 14 residues. For the CDR3, the DNA is TGCAGCGTTGTAGTCGACAGGTCTAAGGATGGCTACACCTTC. As protein: CSVVVDRSKDGYTF.

The chain recombines TRBV7-9 with TRBJ2-5, with 8 bases fitting TRBD1. CDR3 length: 13 amino acids. V lost 5 bases, J lost 4 bases, and 3 bases stayed unmatched. Germline CDR1 reads SEHNR; CDR2 reads FQNEAQ (reference sequence). CDR3 sequence: CASSRTGSETQYF. In DNA form, the CDR3 reads TGTGCCAGCAGCCGGACAGGGTCAGAGACCCAGTACTTC.

The chain couples TRBV19 to TRBJ2-7; 13 positions agree with TRBD2. Germline V gene data show CDR1 as LNHDA and CDR2 as SQIVND (reference sequence). The CDR3 length is 15 residues. V shed 4 bases, J shed 3 bases, and the junction held 3 bases outside the gene matches. DNA of the CDR3: TGTGCCAGTAGTACGGGACTAGCGGGAATCTACGAGCAGTACTTC. Amino acids: CASSTGLAGIYEQYF. Based on the CDR3 plus reference TRBV19 and TRBJ2-7, the full variable domain is DGGITQSPKYLFRKEGQNVTLSCEQNLNHDAMYWYRQDPGQGLRLIYYSQIVNDFQKGDIAEGYSVSREKKESFPLTVTSAQKNPTAFYLCASSTGLAGIYEQYFGPGTRLTVT.

This clone was counted many times. The chain is built from TRBV2 and TRBJ2-2, with D perhaps TRBD2 (5 bases). This CDR3 has 16 amino acids. Germline values: CDR1 SNHLY, CDR2 FYNNEI. V was trimmed by 2 bases and J by 7 bases, leaving 17 bases between them. Here the CDR3 DNA reads TGTGCCAGCAGTGAATTCAGAAGGACTGTCGGCGGGGAGCTGTTTTTT. This sequence encodes CASSEFRRTVGGELFF.

J is TRBJ2-6 and V is TRBV5-1, with D possibly matching TRBD2 (6 bases). V lost 2 bases, J lost 0 bases, and 12 bases lay in between. This CDR3 is 17 amino acids long. Germline V CDR1 and CDR2: SGHRS, YFSETQ. CDR3 residues: CASSLGTFHSGANVLTF. In nucleotides, the CDR3 is TGCGCCAGCAGCTTAGGGACTTTCCACTCTGGGGCCAACGTCCTGACTTTC.

This clone was detected only a few times. V usage is TRBV6-5 and J usage is TRBJ1-2, with D perhaps matching TRBD1 (5 bases). The V end was cut by 0 bases, the J end by 5 bases, with 16 bases between. CDR1 and CDR2 (germline): MNHEY, SVGAGI. The CDR3 covers 16 residues. Here the CDR3 reads CASSYSETRGLYGYTF. CDR3 DNA sequence: TGTGCCAGCAGTTACTCTGAGACCCGGGGACTTTATGGCTACACCTTC.

The V call is TRBV7-8, the J call TRBJ2-7; TRBD2 might be the D (6 bases). The CDR3 has 16 amino acids. The V gene's germline CDR1 is SGHVS and CDR2 FQNEAQ. V was trimmed by 1 base and J by 5 bases, leaving 18 bases between them. CDR3 nucleotide sequence: TGTGCCAGCAGCTTAGGTCCATTCGGGAGTGGGGACGAGCAGTACTTC. This codes for CASSLGPFGSGDEQYF.

V gene TRBV5-4 combines with J gene TRBJ2-3; maybe TRBD1 (5 bases). The CDR3 sequence is 13 residues long. The germline gives CDR1 SGHNT, CDR2 YYREEE (reference sequence). Trimming removed 0 bases at V and 8 bases at J, with 10 bases between. The CDR3 DNA sequence: TGTGCCAGCAGCTTGGGGAGCCAGGGTACGCAGTATTTT. Protein product: CASSLGSQGTQYF. Complete variable domain (other parts from reference TRBV5-4 and TRBJ2-3): ETGVTQSPTHLIKTRGQQVTLRCSSQSGHNTVSWYQQALGQGPQFIFQYYREEENGRGNFPPRFSGLQFPNYSSELNVNALELDDSALYLCASSLGSQGTQYFGPGTRLTVL.

This chain's CDR3 is CASSPGTSGGLLSYEQYF. DNA of the CDR3: TGTGCCAGTAGCCCCGGGACTAGCGGGGGGCTACTCTCCTACGAGCAGTACTTC. The chain employs TRBV19 and TRBJ2-7; the match to TRBD2 covers 15 bases. Looked up from germline, CDR1 is LNHDA and CDR2 is SQIVND (reference sequence). The CDR3 spans 18 residues. Trimming at V came to 6 bases and at J to 0 bases, leaving 9 bases not matched to a gene. Full variable domain (rest looked up from reference TRBV19 and TRBJ2-7): DGGITQSPKYLFRKEGQNVTLSCEQNLNHDAMYWYRQDPGQGLRLIYYSQIVNDFQKGDIAEGYSVSREKKESFPLTVTSAQKNPTAFYLCASSPGTSGGLLSYEQYFGPGTRLTVT.

The chain has TRBV2 and TRBJ2-4; a possible D gene is TRBD2 (6 bases). The V gene's germline CDR1 is SNHLY and CDR2 FYNNEI. V was cut by 5 bases and J by 0 bases, with 11 bases left in between. This CDR3 is 15 amino acids long. Here the CDR3 DNA reads TGTGCCAGCAGTTCCGGGGGACTAGCCAAAAACATTCAGTACTTC. Translation: CASSSGGLAKNIQYF.

The chain employs TRBV18 and TRBJ2-1; 9 bases fit TRBD2. The CDR3 sequence is 18 residues long. With 2 bases clipped from V and 0 bases from J, the junction kept 8 bases outside the gene matches. Per germline, CDR1 KGHSH and CDR2 LQKENI. The CDR3 here is CASSPAPPGLASYNEQFF. The CDR3 DNA follows: TGTGCCAGCTCACCAGCCCCACCGGGACTAGCCTCCTACAATGAGCAGTTCTTC.

In this sample, this clone turned up many times. The rearrangement joins TRBV5-8 to TRBJ2-1, with TRBD2 as a possible D gene (6 bases). Deletions cut 7 bases from V and 8 bases from J, with 31 bases between. Germline V CDR1 and CDR2: SGHTS, YDEGEE. The CDR3 has 18 amino acids. This CDR3 is CASPASSGVHDLGDEQFF. CDR3 in DNA: TGTGCCAGCCCCGCTAGCTCGGGGGTGCATGATCTCGGGGATGAGCAGTTCTTC.

The CDR3 sequence: CASDRGNTEAFF. The CDR3 DNA sequence: TGTGCCAGCGACAGGGGGAACACTGAAGCTTTCTTT. The rearrangement uses TRBV6-5 and TRBJ1-1; TRBD1 agrees at 8 bases. The CDR3 sequence is 12 residues long. Germline values: CDR1 MNHEY, CDR2 SVGAGI. V shed 8 bases, J shed 1 base, and the junction held 0 bases outside the gene matches.

The V call is TRBV6-1, the J call TRBJ2-1, with D possibly TRBD2 on 6 matching bases. The V end was cut by 0 bases, the J end by 3 bases, with 15 bases between. The CDR3 sequence is 17 residues long. CDR1 is MNHNS, CDR2 SASEGT, per germline. CDR3 nucleotide sequence: TGTGCCAGCAGTGAAGCGCGGACGGGAGCTTACTACAATGAGCAGTTCTTC. Amino acids: CASSEARTGAYYNEQFF.

The chain employs TRBV5-8 and TRBJ1-4; D may be TRBD1 (6 bases). This CDR3 is built from 16 residues. V was trimmed by 4 bases and J by 5 bases, leaving 18 bases between them. CDR1 SGHTS and CDR2 YDEGEE come from the germline V gene. CDR3 in amino acids: CASSPRFGQPNEKLFF. Written as DNA, the CDR3 is TGTGCCAGCAGCCCGAGGTTTGGACAGCCAAATGAAAAACTGTTTTTT.

This sequence joins TRBV20-1 and TRBJ1-5; no firm D call. The CDR3 is 15 amino acids. Trimming took 3 bases from V and 1 from J, leaving 13 bases between them. Germline-derived CDR1 and CDR2 are DFQATT and SNEGSKA (reference sequence). The CDR3 region has the DNA TGCAGTGCTAGTCCCGAGGGAAGAAGCAATCAGCCCCAGCATTTT. Translated: CSASPEGRSNQPQHF.

This clone occurred many times. This sequence joins TRBV30 and TRBJ2-7; TRBD1 aligns across 10 bases. Germline V gene sequence: CDR1 GTSNPN, CDR2 SVGIG (reference sequence). Trimming took 1 base from V and 5 from J; bases not matched to a gene: 11. This CDR3 has 16 amino acids. Here the CDR3 DNA reads TGTGCCTGGAGTGCCAGAGCCGGGACAGGGGTGGACGAGCAGTACTTC. Translated: CAWSARAGTGVDEQYF.

This sequence joins TRBV5-6 and TRBJ2-7; 13 positions agree with TRBD2. The CDR3 covers 17 residues. In germline, CDR1 is SGHDT, CDR2 YYEEEE. With V trimmed by 4 bases and J by 0 bases, 7 bases remained unmatched. CDR3 nucleotide sequence: TGTGCCAGCAGCGTCGGGACTAGCGGGGTAGCCTCCTACGAGCAGTACTTC. Its protein product is CASSVGTSGVASYEQYF.